This T cell receptor (beta chain) was captured in a study of beta chain features in type 1 diabetes. In total, each donor contributed a single heparinised blood draw that averaged around 100 mL. The CDR3 has 14 amino acids. Reverse transcription of all isolated RNA meant that expressed TCRB transcripts were sequenced. Several million reads on average were seen across naive, central memory and regulatory T cell samples. Libraries were prepared by immunoSEQ multiplex PCR; TCRdb keeps only in-frame clonotypes and omits some of them. Of 300,000 to 350,000 clones in the sample, roughly 14% were seen once. The study's findings and limits: Relative to healthy donors, patients appeared to have naive, central memory and Treg TCRB repertoires that were more similar. For Type 1 diabetes patients, all four CD4+ subsets carried TCRB CDR3s that were moderately but significantly shorter. Any HLA type influence on TCRB rearrangement was left unresolved here.

Only a few counts were recorded for this clone. Its antigen is unidentified. This clonotype was obtained from a woman between 18 and 30 years old with type 1 diabetes. The chain has TRBV1 and TRBJ1-2; the table calls TRBD1, which could not be checked here. TRBV1 is deemed a pseudogene. Sample: naive CD4+ T cells from blood. CDR3 sequence (DNA): TGCACCAGCAGCCACCCGAACGACAGGTTCGGCTACACCTTC. The encoded protein is CTSSHPNDRFGYTF.